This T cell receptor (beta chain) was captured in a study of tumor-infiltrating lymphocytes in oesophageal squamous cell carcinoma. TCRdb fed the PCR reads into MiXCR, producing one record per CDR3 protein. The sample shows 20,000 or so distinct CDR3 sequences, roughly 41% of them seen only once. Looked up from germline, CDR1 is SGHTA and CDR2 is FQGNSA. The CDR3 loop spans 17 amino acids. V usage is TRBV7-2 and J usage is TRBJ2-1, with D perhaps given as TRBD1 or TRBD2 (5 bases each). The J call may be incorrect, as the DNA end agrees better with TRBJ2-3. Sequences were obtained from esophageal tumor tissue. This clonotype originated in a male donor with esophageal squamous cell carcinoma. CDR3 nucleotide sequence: TGTGCCAGCAGCTTAGGGATTCCGGGACCCGTGACAGATACGCAGTATTTT. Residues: CASSLGIPGPVTDTQYF.